This record concerns one TCR beta chain sequence. Its specificity is not known. Sequenced by immunoSEQ multiplex PCR; TCRdb stores in-frame clones only, minus some. Among about 97,000 clones listed, less than 95% were seen once. This record comes from a study of graft-versus-host responses after intestinal transplantation. The overall study: Following induction with anti-thymocyte globulin, all recipients were given tacrolimus and steroids for three to four years.

V gave up 4 bases and J gave up 2 bases; unmatched junction bases: 4. The CDR3 length is 16 residues. Germline CDR1 is SGHDT and CDR2 is YYEEEE. The sample was unstimulated CD8+ T cells sorted from spleen or lymph node cells, taken before transplant. The TCR sequence derives from a human donor who was the organ donor for an intestinal transplant. The rearrangement links TRBV5-6 to TRBJ2-3; TRBD2 aligns across 13 bases. The CDR3 reads CASSSGTSGTTDTQYF. As DNA, the CDR3 is TGTGCCAGCAGCAGCGGGACTAGCGGGACCACAGATACGCAGTATTTT.